Sequencing of this TCR beta chain was carried out in a study of monozygotic twins with inflammatory bowel disease. Germline V CDR1 and CDR2: DFQATT, SNEGSKA (reference sequence). This CDR3 has 12 amino acids. Incorporation of UMIs carrying a 6-nucleotide sample barcode was performed by template switching. Each CDR3 protein gets one entry in TCRdb, which reprocessed the 5' RACE reads and gives no DNA. This sample's table reports 200,000 to 250,000 distinct CDR3 sequences. This TCR came from a human donor with ulcerative colitis or Crohn's disease, or a healthy co-twin of an affected twin (not recorded which). The chain couples TRBV20-1 to TRBJ1-1; the TCRdb call, TRBD1, lacks DNA for checking. Sequencing input: blood. This chain's CDR3 is CSASQGGAEAFF.